This TCR beta chain came from a study of beta chain features in type 1 diabetes listed by TCRdb under 2018. Some background on the complete study: No differences in mean age, gender distribution, total cell number or subset yield were found between patients and healthy donors. A total of roughly 98,000,000 sorted cells were examined across all samples, and a strong correlation was observed between cell number per subset and RNA yield. In the study, TCRB repertoires of sorted circulating CD4+ T cell subsets from recently diagnosed type 1 diabetes patients were compared with those of matched healthy donors. Regulatory and stem cell-like memory subsets were obtained from only 8 patients and about eight healthy donors, while naive and central memory subsets were obtained from all 30 or so donors. The full study reports these points: A moderate but significant shortening of TCRB CDR3 length was observed in type 1 diabetes patients in all four CD4+ subsets. Because cDNA was sequenced instead of genomic DNA, activated cells with high expression could be over-represented, although the groups did not differ in activation or CD3 levels. Naive, central memory and regulatory TCRB repertoires appeared to be more similar among patients than among healthy donors. Shorter templates might be favored by PCR, yet because patient and control samples were amplified and corrected together, any such skew would affect both groups equally. At VDJ recombination sites, patients with type 1 diabetes made fewer insertions and deleted more nucleotides, a pattern implying thymic rearrangement abnormalities. Because small numbers of individuals were included in the HLA sub-analyses, any influence of HLA type on TCRB rearrangement was left unresolved.

All of the isolated RNA was reverse transcribed with the High Capacity cDNA Reverse Transcription Kit, so expressed TCRB transcripts were sequenced. Deep immunoSEQ sequencing was applied to naive, central memory and regulatory T cell samples, giving an average of about 3.7 million total reads per sample. Sorted cells were lysed in RLT buffer, and RNA was extracted using DNase-treated RNeasy Micro or Mini kits according to cell number. To prevent cross-contamination, every cell subset was processed on its own, while patient and healthy donor samples were processed together. TCRB sequences were amplified from cDNA with the immunoSEQ multiplex PCR, producing 87-bp fragments spanning the CDR3 region. The amplicons were sequenced using the Illumina HiSeq platform. In the source study's methods: PCR bias was computationally corrected using synthetic template baselines, reads within Hamming distance 2 were collapsed, and singletons that could not be merged were discarded. Reads were aligned to IMGT to assign V, D and J genes, CDR3 length, and insertions or deletions at six rearrangement sites. Clonotype counts were normalized to sorted cell number within each subset before computing true diversity and Gini coefficients with the tcR R package. Repertoire sharing was quantified using the overlap coefficient calculated on TCRB nucleotide sequences. Out-of-frame TCRB sequences from naive cells were analyzed to stand in for the pre-selection repertoire. The immuneACCESS repertoire file appears here via TCRdb, limited to in-frame rearrangements. These files lack a portion of the clones; in checked studies, under half of the deficit traces to unresolved V genes, and the cause of the others is not known. V and J calls plus clone size are reproduced from that table; the DNA served to infer D and trimming. Counted in this sample were hundreds of thousands of clones; 15% of them appeared once. The ten biggest clones cover approximately 0.093% of the sample.

CDR1 and CDR2 are drawn from the germline V gene: MGHDK, SYGVNS. For this chain, trimming is 1 base at the V end and 3 bases at the J end, and the number of junction bases without a gene match is 9. The CDR3 goes from the cysteine to the phenylalanine over 16 residues. Left in the record is the CDR3 DNA by itself, 48 bases read in frame from the first base. Each donor gave one peripheral blood draw, averaging around 0.11 L, which was collected into heparinised tubes. A BD FACSAria II was used to sort naive, central memory, regulatory and stem cell-like memory CD4+ T cells with a panel that included CD45RO, CCR7, CD25, CD127, CD95 and CD27. A purity above 98% was achieved for all sorted populations. Right away, PBMCs were isolated by Lymphoprep density gradient centrifugation and were stained directly, with no culture step. So that batch effects would be minimized, each experiment stained and sorted samples in pairs, pairing one healthy donor with one patient.

Note on this clone: Which antigen it targets is not known. Qualities for individual bases were not recorded, and no much larger clone is one base off.

Specimen: naive CD4+ T cells from blood. Read against the paper, the sample's cell subset or site label means: true naive CD4+ T cells. The receptor was isolated from a man between 18 and 29 years old in good health. The rearrangement joined TRBV25-1 to TRBJ2-7; 7 middle bases align to TRBD1. The CDR3 reads as follows: CASSESGTANFYEQYF. The sequenced DNA: TGTGCCAGCAGTGAATCAGGGACAGCGAACTTCTACGAGCAGTACTTC.